The 24 T cell receptor beta chains reported below all come from one sample, sequenced in a study of blood T cell repertoires in COVID-19. The protocol was immunoSEQ multiplex PCR, while the TCRdb copy is restricted to in-frame clones and leaves out a portion. This table holds under 200,000 clones, under 80% found once. The sequencing input was peripheral blood. All receptors derive from a man in his sixties or seventies with acute or convalescent COVID-19.

J is TRBJ1-2 and V is TRBV25-1; D is perhaps TRBD1 (6 bases). V was cut by 3 bases and J by 4 bases, with 9 bases left in between. The germline gives CDR1 MGHDK, CDR2 SYGVNS. The CDR3 is 13 residues long. The CDR3 region is CASSEDSFYGYTF. In DNA, the CDR3 is TGTGCCAGCAGTGAGGACAGCTTCTATGGCTACACCTTC.

V gene TRBV11-3 combines with J gene TRBJ2-2; unclear D gene. The CDR3 loop spans 15 amino acids. Germline V gene data show CDR1 as SGHNT and CDR2 as YENEEA. V dropped 2 bases and J dropped 3 bases, with 10 bases sitting between them. The CDR3 coding sequence is TGTGCCAGCAGCTTAAGCCTCCTACACACCGGGGAGCTGTTTTTT. Translation gives CASSLSLLHTGELFF.

The chain combines TRBV9 with TRBJ1-2; the D gene is possibly TRBD1 (5 bases). Germline V gene sequence: CDR1 SGDLS, CDR2 YYNGEE. The CDR3 consists of 16 residues. Deletions cut 4 bases from V and 4 bases from J, with 20 bases between. The DNA for the CDR3 is TGTGCCAGCAGCCCCGACTGGGGCAGGAGAACCTATGGCTACACCTTC. It specifies CASSPDWGRRTYGYTF.

The CDR3 sequence: CASSLLPSGTDTQYF. The CDR3 DNA is TGTGCCAGCAGCTTGTTGCCTAGTGGCACAGATACGCAGTATTTT. The chain carries TRBV5-5 and TRBJ2-3; unclear D gene. CDR1 is SGHKS and CDR2 is YYEKEE in the germline V gene (reference sequence). The CDR3 consists of 15 residues. V shed 1 base and J shed 1 base, with 10 bases lying between them.

The gene calls are TRBV28 and TRBJ2-5, with D unclear. Deletions cut 4 bases from V and 2 bases from J, with 8 bases between. CDR3 length: 13 amino acids. CDR1 and CDR2 from the germline V gene are MDHEN and SYDVKM. The CDR3 reads CASSSPVQETQYF. The CDR3 region has the DNA TGTGCCAGCAGTTCCCCAGTACAAGAGACCCAGTACTTC.

The gene calls are TRBV9 and TRBJ1-3; tentative D call: TRBD1 (6 bases). Trimming shortened V by 3 bases and J by 0 bases, and 16 bases separated the two germline ends. The CDR3 has 17 residues. CDR1 and CDR2 (germline): SGDLS, YYNGEE. The CDR3 here is CASSARGAETSGNTIYF. DNA for the CDR3: TGTGCCAGCAGCGCTCGGGGGGCTGAAACCTCTGGAAACACCATATATTTT.

This rearrangement joins TRBV27 to TRBJ2-7, with a tentative D call TRBD2 (6 bases). The CDR3 runs 15 residues. Trimming left V 1 base short and J 7 bases short, with 17 bases between. Germline V gene lookup returns CDR1 MNHEY and CDR2 SMNVEV (reference sequence). DNA of the CDR3: TGTGCCAGCAGTTTATTAGGGGCAGGGAGGTATGAGCAGTACTTC. This translates into CASSLLGAGRYEQYF.

This chain connects TRBV27 to TRBJ2-7; possible D gene TRBD2, 6 bases. CDR1 and CDR2 from the germline V gene are MNHEY and SMNVEV (reference sequence). Trimming removed 6 bases from V and 2 bases from J, with 11 bases in between. The CDR3 totals 13 residues. CDR3 sequence (DNA): TGTGCCAGCAGAGCTAGCGCCACCTACGAGCAGTACTTC. This sequence encodes CASRASATYEQYF.

The gene calls are TRBV28 and TRBJ2-7; maybe TRBD1 (5 bases). CDR1 is MDHEN, CDR2 SYDVKM, per germline. V shed 6 bases and J shed 6 bases, with 12 bases lying between them. This CDR3 contains 12 residues. CDR3 nucleotides: TGTGCCAGCAGCGTTGCAGGGTTCGAGCAGTACTTC. It encodes CASSVAGFEQYF. The variable domain in full, with the rest retrieved from reference TRBV28 and TRBJ2-7, is DVKVTQSSRYLVKRTGEKVFLECVQDMDHENMFWYRQDPGLGLRLIYFSYDVKMKEKGDIPEGYSVSREKKERFSLILESASTNQTSMYLCASSVAGFEQYFGPGTRLTVT.

This chain connects TRBV30 to TRBJ2-7; 8 bases match TRBD1. CDR1 is GTSNPN, CDR2 SVGIG, per germline (reference sequence). V lost 5 bases, J lost 3 bases, and 3 bases stayed unmatched. CDR3 size: 12 residues. The chain's CDR3 is CAWDRGNYEQYF. CDR3 DNA sequence: TGTGCCTGGGACAGGGGAAACTACGAGCAGTACTTC.

The genes are TRBV28 and TRBJ1-5; 7 bases match TRBD1. The J segment lost 5 bases and the V segment lost 5 bases, leaving 6 bases of the junction unmatched. The germline CDR1 and CDR2 sequences are MDHEN and SYDVKM. This CDR3 contains 14 residues. CDR3 in DNA: TGTGCCAGCAGTCCCGGACAGGAATATCAGCCCCAGCATTTT. This sequence encodes CASSPGQEYQPQHF.

The rearrangement joins TRBV7-8 to TRBJ2-1, with 7 bases lining up with TRBD1. The length of the CDR3 is 16 residues. Germline CDR1 is SGHVS and CDR2 is FQNEAQ. V gave up 4 bases and J gave up 4 bases; unmatched junction bases: 10. In nucleotides, the CDR3 is TGTGCCAGCAGCTCCGACAGGGTCTTTCTTTACAATGAGCAGTTCTTC. Its translation: CASSSDRVFLYNEQFF. Based on the CDR3 plus reference TRBV7-8 and TRBJ2-1, the full variable domain is GAGVSQSPRYKVAKRGQDVALRCDPISGHVSLFWYQQALGQGPEFLTYFQNEAQLDKSGLPSDRFFAERPEGSVSTLKIQRTQQEDSAVYLCASSSDRVFLYNEQFFGPGTRLTVL.

This chain connects TRBV24-1 to TRBJ2-3; 10 nucleotides agree with TRBD1. Germline V CDR1 and CDR2: KGHDR, SFDVKD. The V and J ends lost 9 bases and 1 base, in that order; junction bases with no gene match: 3. The CDR3 is 14 amino acids. The CDR3 sequence: CATSGQGGTDTQYF. The CDR3 bases are TGTGCCACCTCCGGACAGGGGGGCACAGATACGCAGTATTTT.

The chain combines TRBV10-2 with TRBJ2-7, with D perhaps matching TRBD1 (5 bases). Trimming removed 8 bases at V and 3 bases at J, with 11 bases between. The length of the CDR3 is 12 residues. CDR1 is WSHSY, CDR2 SAAADI, per germline. The CDR3 spells CASLDNYYEQYF. In DNA, the CDR3 is TGCGCCAGCTTGGACAATTACTACGAGCAGTACTTC.

The chain carries TRBV15 and TRBJ1-1, with TRBD1 matching 10 bases. The V and J ends lost 5 bases and 4 bases, in that order; junction bases with no gene match: 10. Germline V gives CDR1 LNHNV, CDR2 YYDKDF (reference sequence). This CDR3 is built from 16 residues. CDR3 coding DNA: TGTGCCACCAGCCATTATGACGGACAGGGGGTCACTGAAGCTTTCTTT. This translates into CATSHYDGQGVTEAFF. Filled out from reference TRBV15 and TRBJ1-1, the complete variable domain reads DAMVIQNPRYQVTQFGKPVTLSCSQTLNHNVMYWYQQKSSQAPKLLFHYYDKDFNNEADTPDNFQSRRPNTSFCFLDIRSPGLGDTAMYLCATSHYDGQGVTEAFFGQGTRLTVV.

This clone has at least ten counts. The chain has TRBV7-3 and TRBJ2-1; the match to TRBD2 covers 13 bases. The CDR3 is made up of 15 amino acids. Germline CDR1 is SGHTA and CDR2 is FQGTGA. V lost 3 bases, J lost 9 bases, and 5 bases stayed unmatched. The CDR3 DNA reads as TGTGCCAGCAGCTTCGGGACTAGCGGGAACGCTGAGCAGTTCTTC. This translates into CASSFGTSGNAEQFF.

The rearrangement links TRBV6-6 to TRBJ1-1; no definite D call. The CDR3 is 13 amino acids. Germline values: CDR1 MNHNY, CDR2 SVGAGI (reference sequence). V lost 4 bases, J lost 0 bases, and 6 bases lay in between. CDR3 sequence reads: CASSSHMNTEAFF. The CDR3, as DNA: TGTGCCAGCAGTTCCCACATGAACACTGAAGCTTTCTTT.

The V gene is TRBV19, the J gene TRBJ2-5, with 8 bases identical to TRBD1. CDR1 and CDR2 from the germline V gene are LNHDA and SQIVND (reference sequence). The CDR3 consists of 14 residues. J gave up 5 bases and V 5 bases, and 7 bases lay outside the gene matches. As DNA, the CDR3 is TGTGCCAGTAGTTCCACAGGGGGAGCGGAGACCCAGTACTTC. It codes for CASSSTGGAETQYF.

This clone was seen more than once but under ten times. This sequence joins TRBV4-3 and TRBJ2-3, with D possibly being TRBD2 (6 bases). Deletions cut 0 bases from V and 6 bases from J, with 13 bases between. The CDR3 is made up of 15 amino acids. Germline V gene lookup returns CDR1 LGHNA and CDR2 YSLEER. The CDR3 bases are TGCGCCAGCAGCCAAGATGACGGGAGCGCTGATACGCAGTATTTT. Translation gives CASSQDDGSADTQYF.

This chain links TRBV21-1 with TRBJ2-7; TRBD2 reflects the table's D call only, with no check against the DNA. TRBV21-1 is recorded as a pseudogene. CDR3 length: 15 residues. The CDR3 loop reads CASSKGAGGSYEQYF. CDR3 DNA sequence: TGTGCCAGCAGCAAAGGGGCGGGGGGATCCTACGAGCAGTACTTC.

This clone is a singleton in its sample. The genes are TRBV6-5 and TRBJ2-6; no clear D gene. In germline, CDR1 is MNHEY, CDR2 SVGAGI. The V end was cut by 4 bases, the J end by 4 bases, with 14 bases between. This CDR3 is built from 16 residues. The CDR3 region has the DNA TGTGCCAGCAGTTCGCGAGTGCTATTAGGGGCCAACGTCCTGACTTTC. It encodes CASSSRVLLGANVLTF.

The chain uses TRBV5-1 and TRBJ1-2; TRBD1 matches at 7 bases. There are 12 residues in the CDR3. V shed 4 bases and J 6 bases; nucleotides not matched to a gene: 3. Germline V gene data show CDR1 as SGHRS and CDR2 as YFSETQ. CDR3 protein: CASSPQGDGYTF. DNA for the CDR3: TGCGCCAGCAGCCCCCAGGGGGATGGCTACACCTTC.

The rearrangement links TRBV7-2 to TRBJ2-6; 7 bases are shared with TRBD1. V was clipped by 2 bases and J by 1 base; unmatched bases: 2. The CDR3 runs to 16 residues. The germline V gene has CDR1 SGHTA and CDR2 FQGNSA. The DNA for the CDR3 is TGTGCCAGCAGCTTATTACAGGGGTCTGGGGCCAACGTCCTGACTTTC. It codes for CASSLLQGSGANVLTF.

There are a few counts of this clone. The chain links TRBV5-1 to TRBJ2-2, with 8 bases that match TRBD2. The CDR3 covers 14 residues. Losses at the gene ends were 9 bases for V and 4 bases for J; bases not matched to a gene: 8. CDR1 is SGHRS, CDR2 YFSETQ, per germline. The CDR3 coding sequence is TGCGCCACCAATCGGGGGGGCCCCACCGGGGAGCTGTTTTTT. Its translation is CATNRGGPTGELFF.